This is a list of T cell receptor beta chains from one sample in a study of control samples from healthy donors and cancer patients. Profiling relied on immunoSEQ multiplex PCR, and the TCRdb table lists in-frame clones only, not all of them. The sample contains about 140,000 clones, about 90% of which appear only once. The source material was blood. The receptors stem from a man between 18 and 35 years old in good health. CDR3s leave out the opening cysteine and the closing phenylalanine or tryptophan. Clone size is not always given. Where it is, it says once, few, many or a class for expanded clones.

>few|TRBJ2-7|TRBV29-1
SVATSGGTHEQY
>NA|TRBJ1-1|TRBV18
ASSRTGGNTEAF
>few|TRBJ1-2|TRBV30
AWSGQLNYGYT
>NA|TRBJ2-3|TRBV5-5
ASSTGTDTQY
>NA|TRBJ1-2|TRBV30
AWSVGGGFDGYT
>NA|TRBJ2-5|TRBV4-1
ASSQVVLAGGGETQY
>once|TRBJ1-1|TRBV27
ASSLGYSGEKNTEAF
>NA|TRBJ2-7|TRBV10-2
ASSDRTYEQY
>NA|TRBJ1-1|TRBV24-1
ATSDLGTGGGEAF
>NA|TRBJ2-5|TRBV29-1
SVAETSGRGTQY
>NA|TRBJ2-5|TRBV15
ATQHTGQGAWETQY
>NA|TRBJ1-4|TRBV6-4
ASSLTAGGSEKLF
>NA|TRBJ2-5|TRBV4-1
ASSQLRGGETQY